The next 5 T cell receptor beta chains were all read from a single sample in a study of control samples from healthy donors and cancer patients. Some clones are missing from TCRdb's copy, which holds only in-frame ones; the method was immunoSEQ multiplex PCR. The table lists tens of thousands of clones, around 80% of them singletons, with roughly 21% in the top ten. Sequencing was done on a sample of PBMCs. These receptors were taken from a man aged 55 to 70 with head and neck cancer.

This sequence joins TRBV28 and TRBJ2-1; 11 nucleotides line up with TRBD2. The CDR3 extends over 15 amino acids. Losses at the gene ends were 6 bases for V and 7 bases for J; bases not matched to a gene: 8. Germline CDR1 MDHEN, CDR2 SYDVKM. The CDR3 region has the DNA TGTGCCAGCAGGGTAGCGGGAGGGCCCTCGAATGAGCAGTTCTTC. Protein sequence: CASRVAGGPSNEQFF.

The rearrangement uses TRBV5-1 and TRBJ2-7, with D hard to call. The V gene lost 5 bases and the J gene lost 0 bases, with 15 bases spanning the gap. Germline CDR1 is SGHRS and CDR2 is YFSETQ. The CDR3 extends over 15 amino acids. The CDR3 sequence is CASRVRASDSYEQYF. The CDR3 DNA reads TGCGCCAGCAGGGTCCGAGCGTCCGACTCCTACGAGCAGTACTTC.

The V gene is TRBV4-3, the J gene TRBJ2-4; D could derive from TRBD1 or TRBD2 (5 bases each). Germline CDR1 LGHNA, CDR2 YSLEER. The CDR3 loop spans 16 amino acids. Trimming took 3 bases from V and 6 from J, leaving 18 bases between them. CDR3 nucleotide sequence: TGCGCCAGCAGCCATGGCGCCGACAGCGGAAGAAACATTCAGTACTTC. Translating gives CASSHGADSGRNIQYF.

This clone was seen just once. For the CDR3, the DNA is TGTGCCAGCAGTTATAAGGTGAACACTGAAGCTTTCTTT. This sequence encodes CASSYKVNTEAFF. The V gene is TRBV27, the J gene TRBJ1-1, with D hard to call. V lost 4 bases and J 0 bases, leaving 6 bases between the germline ends. This CDR3 region has 13 residues. Germline CDR1 reads MNHEY; CDR2 reads SMNVEV (reference sequence).

This clone was counted once. This chain connects TRBV2 to TRBJ2-3; TRBD2 aligns across 8 bases. Germline CDR1 and CDR2: SNHLY and FYNNEI. J lost 4 bases, V lost 5 bases, and 8 bases had no gene match. This CDR3 is 15 amino acids long. In DNA, the CDR3 is TGTGCCAGCAGTATTACGGGAGGGCCGCCAGATACGCAGTATTTT. This encodes CASSITGGPPDTQYF.